This paragraph reports one TCR beta chain. These data belong to a study of blood T cell repertoires in COVID-19. Study overall: Acute and convalescent COVID-19 samples came from the United States, Italy and Spain. PBMCs, B-cell-depleted T cells, or T cells provided the cDNA or gDNA that made up the material.

Per the original data handling: Counts of nucleated cells, estimated from reference gene primer amplification, were obtained. The method was immunoSEQ multiplex PCR; TCRdb's version includes in-frame clones alone and lacks a portion of them. V, J and clone size are taken as reported in that table, and D and trimming were inferred from the DNA itself. Here the sample spans fewer than 250,000 clones, roughly 80% being singletons. The germline V and J ends were trimmed by 2 bases and 4 bases, with 11 bases remaining between them. The CDR3 spans 14 residues. CDR1 and CDR2 (germline): SNHLY, FYNNEI. This sequence was found in a woman in her forties with active or convalescent COVID-19. This chain joins TRBV2 and TRBJ1-2, with a tentative D call TRBD1 (5 bases). The sample was peripheral blood. CDR3 sequence: CASSESGGGYGYTF. The CDR3 coding sequence is TGTGCCAGCAGTGAAAGCGGGGGGGGCTATGGCTACACCTTC.